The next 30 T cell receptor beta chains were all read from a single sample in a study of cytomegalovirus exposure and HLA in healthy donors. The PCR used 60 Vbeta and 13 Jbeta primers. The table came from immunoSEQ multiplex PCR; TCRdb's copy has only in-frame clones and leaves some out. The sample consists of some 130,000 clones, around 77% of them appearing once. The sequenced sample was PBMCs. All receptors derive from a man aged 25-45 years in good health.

The CDR3 coding sequence is TGTGCCTGGGGTGATACTGGTGAGCAGTTCTTC. Amino acids: CAWGDTGEQFF. The rearrangement joins TRBV30 to TRBJ2-1; D is uncertain. CDR3 length equals 11 residues. The germline gives CDR1 GTSNPN, CDR2 SVGIG (reference sequence). With 5 bases removed from V and 9 bases from J, the gap between germline ends came to 11 bases.

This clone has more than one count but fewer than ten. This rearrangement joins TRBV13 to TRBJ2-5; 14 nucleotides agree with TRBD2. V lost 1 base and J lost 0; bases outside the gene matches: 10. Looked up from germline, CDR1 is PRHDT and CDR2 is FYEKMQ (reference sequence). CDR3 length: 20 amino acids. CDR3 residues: CASSLEKGLAGVRYQETQYF. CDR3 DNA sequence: TGTGCCAGCAGCTTAGAAAAGGGACTAGCGGGAGTTCGGTACCAAGAGACCCAGTACTTC.

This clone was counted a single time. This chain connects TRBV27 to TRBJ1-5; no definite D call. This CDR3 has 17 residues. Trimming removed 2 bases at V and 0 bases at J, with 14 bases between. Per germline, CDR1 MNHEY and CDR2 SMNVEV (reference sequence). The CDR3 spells CASSLKPRGYSNQPQHF. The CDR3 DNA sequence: TGTGCCAGCAGTTTAAAACCTCGGGGTTATAGCAATCAGCCCCAGCATTTT.

CDR3 residues: CASSFPMDRGETQYF. Here the CDR3 DNA reads TGTGCCAGCAGCTTCCCTATGGACAGAGGAGAGACCCAGTACTTC. This chain links TRBV7-9 with TRBJ2-5; D might be TRBD1 (6 bases). The CDR3 runs 15 residues. CDR1 and CDR2 (germline): SEHNR, FQNEAQ (reference sequence). V was cut by 3 bases and J by 4 bases, with 15 bases left in between.

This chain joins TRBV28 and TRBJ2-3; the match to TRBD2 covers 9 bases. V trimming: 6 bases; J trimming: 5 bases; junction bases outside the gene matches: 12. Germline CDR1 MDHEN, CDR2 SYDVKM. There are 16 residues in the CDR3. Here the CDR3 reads CASSLRLAGVVDTQYF. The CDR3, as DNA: TGTGCCAGCAGCTTGCGCTTAGCGGGAGTGGTAGATACGCAGTATTTT. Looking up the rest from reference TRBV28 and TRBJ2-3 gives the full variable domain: DVKVTQSSRYLVKRTGEKVFLECVQDMDHENMFWYRQDPGLGLRLIYFSYDVKMKEKGDIPEGYSVSREKKERFSLILESASTNQTSMYLCASSLRLAGVVDTQYFGPGTRLTVL.

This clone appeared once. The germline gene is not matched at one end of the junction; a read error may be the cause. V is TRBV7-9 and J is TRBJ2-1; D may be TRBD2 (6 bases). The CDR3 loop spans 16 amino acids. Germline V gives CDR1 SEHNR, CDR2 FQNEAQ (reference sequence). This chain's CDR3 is CASRRRARDDYNAQFF. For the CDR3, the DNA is TGTGCCAGCAGACGGAGGGCCAGGGACGACTACAATGCGCAGTTCTTC.

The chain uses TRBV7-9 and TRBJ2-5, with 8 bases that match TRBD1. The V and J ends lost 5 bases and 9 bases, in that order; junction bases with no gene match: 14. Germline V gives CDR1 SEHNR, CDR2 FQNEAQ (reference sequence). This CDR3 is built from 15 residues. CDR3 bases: TGTGCCAGCAGCCGGAACAGGGGGACCTCCGAGGCCCAGTACTTC. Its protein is CASSRNRGTSEAQYF. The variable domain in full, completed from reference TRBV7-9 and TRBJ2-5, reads DTGVSQNPRHKITKRGQNVTFRCDPISEHNRLYWYRQTLGQGPEFLTYFQNEAQLEKSRLLSDRFSAERPKGSFSTLEIQRTEQGDSAMYLCASSRNRGTSEAQYFGPGTRLLVL.

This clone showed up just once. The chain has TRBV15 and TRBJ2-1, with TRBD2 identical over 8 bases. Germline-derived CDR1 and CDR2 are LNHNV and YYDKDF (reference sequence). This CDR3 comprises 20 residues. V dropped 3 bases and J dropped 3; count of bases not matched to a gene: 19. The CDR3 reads CATSSDLGGPLAADYNEQFF. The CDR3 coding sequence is TGTGCCACCAGCAGTGACCTTGGAGGTCCACTAGCGGCCGACTACAATGAGCAGTTCTTC.

The CDR3 sequence is CASSLLGGQGVSGANVLTF. The CDR3 bases are TGCGCCAGCAGCTTGCTGGGGGGACAGGGGGTCTCTGGGGCCAACGTCCTGACTTTC. This chain connects TRBV5-1 to TRBJ2-6, with TRBD1 matching 11 bases. Germline CDR1 is SGHRS and CDR2 is YFSETQ. Trimming at V came to 1 base and at J to 0 bases, leaving 6 bases not matched to a gene. This CDR3 has 19 amino acids.

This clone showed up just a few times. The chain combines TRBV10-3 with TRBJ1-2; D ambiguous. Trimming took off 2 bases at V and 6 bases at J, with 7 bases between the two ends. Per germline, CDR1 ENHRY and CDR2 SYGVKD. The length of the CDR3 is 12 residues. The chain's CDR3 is CAISERGDGYTF. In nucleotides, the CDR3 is TGTGCCATCAGTGAGCGCGGGGATGGCTACACCTTC.

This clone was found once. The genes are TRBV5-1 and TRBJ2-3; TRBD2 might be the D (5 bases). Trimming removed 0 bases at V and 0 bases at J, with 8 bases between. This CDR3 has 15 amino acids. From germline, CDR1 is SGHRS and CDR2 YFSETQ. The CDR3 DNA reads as TGCGCCAGCAGCTTGGATCCTAGCAGCACAGATACGCAGTATTTT. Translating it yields CASSLDPSSTDTQYF.

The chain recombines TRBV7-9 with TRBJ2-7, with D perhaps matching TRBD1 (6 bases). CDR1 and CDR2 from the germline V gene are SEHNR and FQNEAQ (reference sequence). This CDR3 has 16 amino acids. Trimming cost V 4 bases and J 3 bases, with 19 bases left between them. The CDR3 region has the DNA TGTGCCAGCAGCTCCACCGGGACATATAAGGGCTACGAGCAGTACTTC. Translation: CASSSTGTYKGYEQYF.

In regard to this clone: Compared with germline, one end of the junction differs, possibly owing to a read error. The CDR3 is CSSSAPQGPNLRANEQFF. In DNA form, the CDR3 reads TGTTCCAGCAGTGCCCCCCAGGGGCCAAACCTGAGGGCTAATGAGCAGTTCTTC. The chain has TRBV7-9 and TRBJ2-1; perhaps TRBD1 as D (6 bases). This CDR3 has 18 residues. Germline values: CDR1 SEHNR, CDR2 FQNEAQ (reference sequence).

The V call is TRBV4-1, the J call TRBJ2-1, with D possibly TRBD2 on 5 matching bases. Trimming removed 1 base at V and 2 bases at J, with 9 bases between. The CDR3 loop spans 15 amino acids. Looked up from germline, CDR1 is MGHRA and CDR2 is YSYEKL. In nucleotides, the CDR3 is TGCGCCAGCAGCCAAGGGTCTAGCCCCTACAATGAGCAGTTCTTC. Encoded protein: CASSQGSSPYNEQFF.

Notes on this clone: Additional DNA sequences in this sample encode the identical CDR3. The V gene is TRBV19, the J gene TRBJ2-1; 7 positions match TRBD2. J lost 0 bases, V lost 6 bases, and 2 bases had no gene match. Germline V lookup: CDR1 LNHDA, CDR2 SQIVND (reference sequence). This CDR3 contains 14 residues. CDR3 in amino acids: CASRGGSSYNEQFF. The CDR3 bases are TGTGCCAGTAGGGGCGGGAGCTCCTACAATGAGCAGTTCTTC.

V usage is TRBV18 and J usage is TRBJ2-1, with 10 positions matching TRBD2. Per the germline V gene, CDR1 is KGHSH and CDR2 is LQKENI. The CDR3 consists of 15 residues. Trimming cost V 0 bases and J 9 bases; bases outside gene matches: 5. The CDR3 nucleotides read TGTGCCAGCTCACCACCCATCGCTAGCGGGAGTGAGCAGTTCTTC. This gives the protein CASSPPIASGSEQFF.

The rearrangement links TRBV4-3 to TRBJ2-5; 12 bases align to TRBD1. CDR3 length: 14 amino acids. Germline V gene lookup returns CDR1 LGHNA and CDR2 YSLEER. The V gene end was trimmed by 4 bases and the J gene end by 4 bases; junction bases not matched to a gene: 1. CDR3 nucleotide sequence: TGCGCCAGCAGCCCGGGACAGGGGGCAGAGACCCAGTACTTC. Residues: CASSPGQGAETQYF.

Written as DNA, the CDR3 is TGTGCCAGCAGTCCAAACCTAATAGATACGCAGTATTTT. This codes for CASSPNLIDTQYF. This chain joins TRBV6-5 and TRBJ2-3; no definite D call. CDR1 is MNHEY, CDR2 SVGAGI, per germline. The germline V and J ends were trimmed by 5 bases and 5 bases, with 11 bases remaining between them. This CDR3 region has 13 residues.

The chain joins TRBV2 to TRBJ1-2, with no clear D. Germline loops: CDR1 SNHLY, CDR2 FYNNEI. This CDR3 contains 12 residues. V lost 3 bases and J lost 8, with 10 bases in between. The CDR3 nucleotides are TGTGCCAGCAGTGACACTCAAACGGGCTACACCTTC. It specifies CASSDTQTGYTF.

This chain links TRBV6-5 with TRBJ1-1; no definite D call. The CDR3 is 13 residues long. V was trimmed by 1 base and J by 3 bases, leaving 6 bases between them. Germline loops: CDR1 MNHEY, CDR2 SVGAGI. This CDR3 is CASSYFRDTEAFF. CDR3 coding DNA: TGTGCCAGCAGTTACTTTCGGGACACTGAAGCTTTCTTT.

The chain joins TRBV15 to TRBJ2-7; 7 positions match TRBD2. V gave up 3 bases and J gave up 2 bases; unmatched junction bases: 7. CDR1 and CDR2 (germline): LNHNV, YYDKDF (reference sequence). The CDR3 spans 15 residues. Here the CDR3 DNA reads TGTGCCACCAGCAGGGGGGGGGTCCCGCCCTACGAGCAGTACTTC. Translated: CATSRGGVPPYEQYF.

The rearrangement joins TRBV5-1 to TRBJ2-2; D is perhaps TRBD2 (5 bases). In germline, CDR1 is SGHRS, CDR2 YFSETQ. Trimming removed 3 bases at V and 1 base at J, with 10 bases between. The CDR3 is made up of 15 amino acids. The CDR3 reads CASSSRTRNTGELFF. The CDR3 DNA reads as TGCGCCAGCAGCTCACGTACTAGGAACACCGGGGAGCTGTTTTTT. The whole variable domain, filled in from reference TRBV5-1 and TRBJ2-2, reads KAGVTQTPRYLIKTRGQQVTLSCSPISGHRSVSWYQQTPGQGLQFLFEYFSETQRNKGNFPGRFSGRQFSNSRSEMNVSTLELGDSALYLCASSSRTRNTGELFFGEGSRLTVL.

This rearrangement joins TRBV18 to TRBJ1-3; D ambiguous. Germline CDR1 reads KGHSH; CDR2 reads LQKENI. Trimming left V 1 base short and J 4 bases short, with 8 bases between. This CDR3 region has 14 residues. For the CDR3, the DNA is TGTGCCAGCTCACCACGGGAGACGGGAAACACCATATATTTT. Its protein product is CASSPRETGNTIYF.

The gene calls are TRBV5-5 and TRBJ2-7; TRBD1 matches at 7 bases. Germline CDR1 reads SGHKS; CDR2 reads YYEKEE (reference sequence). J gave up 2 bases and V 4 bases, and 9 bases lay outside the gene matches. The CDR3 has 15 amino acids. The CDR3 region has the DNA TGTGCCAGCAGCCTCCTGGACAGGAGTCCCTACGAGCAGTACTTC. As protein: CASSLLDRSPYEQYF.

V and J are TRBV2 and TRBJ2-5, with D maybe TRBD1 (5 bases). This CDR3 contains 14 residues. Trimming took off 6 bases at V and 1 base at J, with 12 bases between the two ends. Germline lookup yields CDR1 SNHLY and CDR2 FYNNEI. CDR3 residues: CASSAQGIQETQYF. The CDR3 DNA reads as TGTGCCAGCAGCGCCCAGGGTATCCAAGAGACCCAGTACTTC.

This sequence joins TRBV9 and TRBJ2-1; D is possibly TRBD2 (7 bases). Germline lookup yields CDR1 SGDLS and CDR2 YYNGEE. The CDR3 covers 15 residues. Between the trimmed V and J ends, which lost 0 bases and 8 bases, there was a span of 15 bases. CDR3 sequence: CASSVEGGAFDEQFF. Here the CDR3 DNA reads TGTGCCAGCAGCGTAGAGGGGGGGGCGTTCGATGAGCAGTTCTTC.

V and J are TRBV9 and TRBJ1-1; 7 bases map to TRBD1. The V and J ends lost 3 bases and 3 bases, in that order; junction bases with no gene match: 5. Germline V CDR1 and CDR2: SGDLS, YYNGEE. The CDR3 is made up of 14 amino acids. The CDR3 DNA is TGTGCCAGCAGCGCCGGAGACAGGGACACTGAAGCTTTCTTT. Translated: CASSAGDRDTEAFF.

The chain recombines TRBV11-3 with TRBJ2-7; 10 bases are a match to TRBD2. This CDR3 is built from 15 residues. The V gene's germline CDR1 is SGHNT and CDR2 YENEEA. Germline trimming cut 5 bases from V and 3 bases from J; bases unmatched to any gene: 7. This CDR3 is CASSPLGTSVYEQYF. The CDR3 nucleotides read TGTGCCAGCAGCCCCCTCGGGACTAGCGTCTACGAGCAGTACTTC.

CDR3 coding DNA: TGTGCCAGTAGTATGACTAGCTCCATAGTCAATGAGCAGTTCTTC. It encodes CASSMTSSIVNEQFF. The J gene is TRBJ2-1, the V gene TRBV19, with 7 bases that match TRBD2. The CDR3 totals 15 residues. The V and J ends lost 3 bases and 6 bases, in that order; junction bases with no gene match: 8. Per the germline V gene, CDR1 is LNHDA and CDR2 is SQIVND (reference sequence).

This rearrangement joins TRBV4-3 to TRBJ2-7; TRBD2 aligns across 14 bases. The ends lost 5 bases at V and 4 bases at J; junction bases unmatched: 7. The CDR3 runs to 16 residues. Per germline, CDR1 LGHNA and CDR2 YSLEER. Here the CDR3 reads CASSFRLAGGRYEQYF. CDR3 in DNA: TGCGCCAGCAGCTTCAGACTAGCGGGAGGGAGGTACGAGCAGTACTTC.